One and the same sample provided the 3 T cell receptor beta chains below, sequenced in a study of T cell changes during pregnancy in multiple sclerosis. Using immunoSEQ multiplex PCR, the repertoire was profiled, and TCRdb retains in-frame clones only, with some absent. The sample consists of nearly 110,000 clones, 85% to 95% of them appearing once. The starting material was peripheral blood, obtained after pregnancy. These receptors were taken from a female donor with multiple sclerosis, enrolled in a pregnancy study.

The chain is built from TRBV27 and TRBJ2-1; 11 bases fit TRBD1. The CDR3 runs to 17 residues. Trimming removed 1 base from V and 0 bases from J; junction bases left unmatched: 2. Germline-derived CDR1 and CDR2 are MNHEY and SMNVEV (reference sequence). CDR3 sequence reads: CASSLWGTGGSYNEQFF. DNA of the CDR3: TGTGCCAGCAGTTTATGGGGGACAGGGGGCTCCTACAATGAGCAGTTCTTC.

The V and J genes are TRBV5-5 and TRBJ1-1; 9 bases match TRBD1. The germline gives CDR1 SGHKS, CDR2 YYEKEE (reference sequence). Trimming removed 0 bases from V and 4 bases from J; junction bases left unmatched: 7. The CDR3 has 16 amino acids. The DNA of the CDR3 is TGTGCCAGCAGCTTGGACAGGGGGCCAAGCGGCACTGAAGCTTTCTTT. Protein sequence: CASSLDRGPSGTEAFF.

The gene calls are TRBV5-1 and TRBJ2-2, with 7 bases matching TRBD2. V was clipped by 4 bases and J by 4 bases; unmatched bases: 10. This CDR3 spans 16 amino acids. Germline V gene lookup returns CDR1 SGHRS and CDR2 YFSETQ. CDR3 region: CASSPVSGTTTGELFF. In DNA form, the CDR3 reads TGCGCCAGCAGCCCTGTGAGCGGGACGACCACCGGGGAGCTGTTTTTT. The whole variable domain, remainder taken from reference TRBV5-1 and TRBJ2-2, is KAGVTQTPRYLIKTRGQQVTLSCSPISGHRSVSWYQQTPGQGLQFLFEYFSETQRNKGNFPGRFSGRQFSNSRSEMNVSTLELGDSALYLCASSPVSGTTTGELFFGEGSRLTVL.